There are a few counts of the clone carrying this T cell receptor beta chain. Antigen unknown. This entry is derived from a study of OX40 agonist ivuxolimab in advanced cancers. Broader study findings: By week 6 at 0.1 to 3.0 mg/kg, blood CD4+ and CD8+ T cells had expanded clonally.

With baseline, cycle 4 day 1, and cycle 7 day 1 as timepoints, blood was sampled. The protocol was immunoSEQ multiplex PCR, while the TCRdb copy is restricted to in-frame clones and leaves out a portion. The profile shows 70,000 to 90,000 clones, roughly 90% of them singletons. The origin of this receptor is an adult with an advanced solid tumor such as melanoma, head and neck, liver or kidney cancer. The specimen was CD4+ or CD8+ T cells sorted from blood, collected in a trial of the OX40 agonist ivuxolimab.

The CDR3, as DNA: TGTGCCAGCAGAGTGGGACGGCTCACCTACGAGCAGTACTTC. Its protein is CASRVGRLTYEQYF. The V and J genes are TRBV27 and TRBJ2-7; either TRBD1 or TRBD2 may fit D (5 bases each). V was cut by 6 bases and J by 2 bases, with 14 bases left in between. The CDR3 has 14 amino acids. In germline, CDR1 is MNHEY, CDR2 SMNVEV (reference sequence).